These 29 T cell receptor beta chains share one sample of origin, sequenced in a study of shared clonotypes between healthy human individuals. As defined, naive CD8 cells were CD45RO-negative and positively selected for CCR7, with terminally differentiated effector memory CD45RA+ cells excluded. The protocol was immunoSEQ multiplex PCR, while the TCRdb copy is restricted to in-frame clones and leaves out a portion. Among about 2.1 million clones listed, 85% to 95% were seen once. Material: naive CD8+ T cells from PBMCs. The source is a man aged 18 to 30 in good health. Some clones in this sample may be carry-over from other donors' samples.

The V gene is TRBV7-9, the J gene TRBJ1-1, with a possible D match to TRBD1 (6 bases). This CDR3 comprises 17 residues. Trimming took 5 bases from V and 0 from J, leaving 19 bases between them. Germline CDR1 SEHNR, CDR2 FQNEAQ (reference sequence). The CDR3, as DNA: TGTGCCAGCAGCAGGGGGGGTTTTCGACTCATGAACACTGAAGCTTTCTTT. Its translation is CASSRGGFRLMNTEAFF.

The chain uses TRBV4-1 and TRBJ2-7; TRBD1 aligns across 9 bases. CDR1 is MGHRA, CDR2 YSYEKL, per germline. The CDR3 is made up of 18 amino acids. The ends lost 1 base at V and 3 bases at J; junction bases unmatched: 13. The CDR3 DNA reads TGCGCCAGCAGCCAAGTGAAAATCCCCGGGACAGGGTTCTACGAGCAGTACTTC. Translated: CASSQVKIPGTGFYEQYF.

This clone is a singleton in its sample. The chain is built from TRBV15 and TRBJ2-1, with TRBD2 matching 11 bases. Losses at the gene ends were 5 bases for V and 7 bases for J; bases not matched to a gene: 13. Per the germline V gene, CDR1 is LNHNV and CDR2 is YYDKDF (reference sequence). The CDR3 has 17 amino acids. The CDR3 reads CATSRNLAGGPSNEQFF. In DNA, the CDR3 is TGTGCCACCAGCCGAAACTTAGCGGGAGGGCCCTCGAATGAGCAGTTCTTC.

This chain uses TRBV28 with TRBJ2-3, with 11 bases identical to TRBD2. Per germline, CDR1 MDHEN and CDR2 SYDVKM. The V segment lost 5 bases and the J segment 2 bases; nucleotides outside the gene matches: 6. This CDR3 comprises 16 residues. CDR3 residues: CASSPLAGGDTDTQYF. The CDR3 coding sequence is TGTGCCAGCAGTCCCTTAGCGGGAGGGGACACAGATACGCAGTATTTT. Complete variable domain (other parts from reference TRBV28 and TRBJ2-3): DVKVTQSSRYLVKRTGEKVFLECVQDMDHENMFWYRQDPGLGLRLIYFSYDVKMKEKGDIPEGYSVSREKKERFSLILESASTNQTSMYLCASSPLAGGDTDTQYFGPGTRLTVL.

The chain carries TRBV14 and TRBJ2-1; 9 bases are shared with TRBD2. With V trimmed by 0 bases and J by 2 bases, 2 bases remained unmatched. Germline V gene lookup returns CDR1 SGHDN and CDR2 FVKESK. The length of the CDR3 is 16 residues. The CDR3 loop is CASSQDASGTYNEQFF. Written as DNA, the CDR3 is TGTGCCAGCAGCCAAGACGCTAGCGGGACCTACAATGAGCAGTTCTTC.

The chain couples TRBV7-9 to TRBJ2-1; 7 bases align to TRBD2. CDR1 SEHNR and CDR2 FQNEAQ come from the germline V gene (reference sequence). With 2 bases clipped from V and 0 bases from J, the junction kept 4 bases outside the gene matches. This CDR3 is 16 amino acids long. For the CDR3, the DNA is TGTGCCAGCAGCTTACGTCGGGGGGTCTCCTACAATGAGCAGTTCTTC. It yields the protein CASSLRRGVSYNEQFF.

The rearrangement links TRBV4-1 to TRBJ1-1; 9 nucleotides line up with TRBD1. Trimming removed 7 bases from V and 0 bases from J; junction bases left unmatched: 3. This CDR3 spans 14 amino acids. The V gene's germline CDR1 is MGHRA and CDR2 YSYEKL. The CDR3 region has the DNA TGCGCCAGCAAGGACAGGGGTTTGAACACTGAAGCTTTCTTT. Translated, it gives CASKDRGLNTEAFF.

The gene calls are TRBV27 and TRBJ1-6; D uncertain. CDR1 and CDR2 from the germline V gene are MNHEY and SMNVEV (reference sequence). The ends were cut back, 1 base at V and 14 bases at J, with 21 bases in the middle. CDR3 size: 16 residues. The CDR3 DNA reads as TGTGCCAGCAGTTTATACGCAGAAATAGATTGCACGTCCCTCCACTTT. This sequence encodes CASSLYAEIDCTSLHF.

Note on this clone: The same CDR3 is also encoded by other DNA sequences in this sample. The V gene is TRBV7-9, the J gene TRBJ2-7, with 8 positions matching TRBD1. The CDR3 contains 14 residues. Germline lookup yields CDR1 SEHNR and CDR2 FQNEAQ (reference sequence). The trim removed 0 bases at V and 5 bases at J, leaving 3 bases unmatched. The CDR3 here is CASSLADRGHEQYF. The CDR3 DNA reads TGTGCCAGCAGCTTAGCTGACAGGGGCCACGAGCAGTACTTC.

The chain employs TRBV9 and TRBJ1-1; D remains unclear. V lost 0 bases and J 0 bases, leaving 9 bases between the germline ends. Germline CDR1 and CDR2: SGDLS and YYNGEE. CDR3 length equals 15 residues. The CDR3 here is CASSVVVTVNTEAFF. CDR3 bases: TGTGCCAGCAGCGTAGTAGTCACGGTGAACACTGAAGCTTTCTTT.

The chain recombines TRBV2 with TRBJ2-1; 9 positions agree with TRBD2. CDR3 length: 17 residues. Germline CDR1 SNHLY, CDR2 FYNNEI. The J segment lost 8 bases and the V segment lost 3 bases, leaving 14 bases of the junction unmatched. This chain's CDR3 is CASSDRGSGRGRDEQFF. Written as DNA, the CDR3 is TGTGCCAGCAGTGACCGAGGTAGCGGGAGAGGTAGAGATGAGCAGTTCTTC.

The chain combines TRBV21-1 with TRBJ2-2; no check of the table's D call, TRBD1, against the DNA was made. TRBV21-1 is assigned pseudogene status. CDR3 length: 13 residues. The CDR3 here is CASYREDTGELFF. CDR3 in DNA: TGTGCCAGTTACAGGGAAGACACCGGGGAGCTGTTTTTT.

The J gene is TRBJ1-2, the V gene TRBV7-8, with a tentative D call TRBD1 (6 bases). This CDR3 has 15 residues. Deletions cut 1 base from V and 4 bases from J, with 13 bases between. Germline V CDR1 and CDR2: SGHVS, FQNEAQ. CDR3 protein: CASSLVRGVGYGYTF. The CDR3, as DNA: TGTGCCAGCAGCTTAGTCAGGGGCGTAGGCTATGGCTACACCTTC.

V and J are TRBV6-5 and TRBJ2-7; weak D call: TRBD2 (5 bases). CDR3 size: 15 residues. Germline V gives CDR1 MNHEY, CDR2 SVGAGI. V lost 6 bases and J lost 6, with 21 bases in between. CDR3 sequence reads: CASSLSRVPAGEQYF. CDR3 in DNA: TGTGCCAGCAGCCTAAGCCGGGTCCCCGCGGGCGAGCAGTACTTC.

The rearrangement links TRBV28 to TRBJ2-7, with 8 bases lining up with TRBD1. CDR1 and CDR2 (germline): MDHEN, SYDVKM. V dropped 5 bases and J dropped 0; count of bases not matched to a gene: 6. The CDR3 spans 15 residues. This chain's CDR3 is CASSTYRGSSYEQYF. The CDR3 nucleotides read TGTGCCAGCAGTACCTACAGGGGGAGCTCCTACGAGCAGTACTTC.

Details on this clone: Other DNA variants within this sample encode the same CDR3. CDR3 residues: CASSLGLAGVNEQYF. Here the CDR3 DNA reads TGTGCCAGCAGCTTGGGACTAGCGGGAGTAAACGAGCAGTACTTC. The chain couples TRBV7-9 to TRBJ2-7; the match to TRBD2 covers 14 bases. The J segment lost 5 bases and the V segment lost 3 bases, leaving 3 bases of the junction unmatched. CDR1 and CDR2 from the germline V gene are SEHNR and FQNEAQ (reference sequence). The CDR3 is made up of 15 amino acids.

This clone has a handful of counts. The CDR3 protein is CASSSSAEAFF. The CDR3 DNA reads as TGTGCCAGCAGCTCGAGTGCTGAAGCTTTCTTT. The gene calls are TRBV7-9 and TRBJ1-1; D is unclear. CDR3 length: 11 amino acids. CDR1 is SEHNR, CDR2 FQNEAQ, per germline (reference sequence). V was pared by 4 bases and J by 6 bases, with 6 bases between.

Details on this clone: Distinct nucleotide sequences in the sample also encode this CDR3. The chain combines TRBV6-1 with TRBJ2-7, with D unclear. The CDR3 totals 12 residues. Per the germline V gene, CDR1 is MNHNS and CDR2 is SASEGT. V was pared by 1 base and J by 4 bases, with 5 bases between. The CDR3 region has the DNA TGTGCCAGCAGTGAAGGTGGATACGAGCAGTACTTC. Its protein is CASSEGGYEQYF.

The CDR3 sequence is CASSAGSRSYNEQFF. Written as DNA, the CDR3 is TGTGCCAGCAGTGCCGGGTCCCGCTCCTACAATGAGCAGTTCTTC. This rearrangement joins TRBV28 to TRBJ2-1, with D uncertain. Germline CDR1 is MDHEN and CDR2 is SYDVKM. The CDR3 is 15 residues long. V lost 5 bases and J 0 bases, leaving 11 bases between the germline ends.

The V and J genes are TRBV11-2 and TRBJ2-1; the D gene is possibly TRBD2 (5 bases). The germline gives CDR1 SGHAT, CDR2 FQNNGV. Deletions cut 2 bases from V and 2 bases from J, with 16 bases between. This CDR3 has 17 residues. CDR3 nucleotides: TGTGCCAGCAGCTTAAGAGGGCCGAGTCCAACCTACAATGAGCAGTTCTTC. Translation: CASSLRGPSPTYNEQFF.

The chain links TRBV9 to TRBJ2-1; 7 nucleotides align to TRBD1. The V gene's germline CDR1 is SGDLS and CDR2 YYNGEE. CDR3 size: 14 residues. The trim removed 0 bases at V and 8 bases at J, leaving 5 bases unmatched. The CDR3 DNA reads TGTGCCAGCAGCGTAGCTACAGGGGTGGATGAGCAGTTCTTC. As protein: CASSVATGVDEQFF.

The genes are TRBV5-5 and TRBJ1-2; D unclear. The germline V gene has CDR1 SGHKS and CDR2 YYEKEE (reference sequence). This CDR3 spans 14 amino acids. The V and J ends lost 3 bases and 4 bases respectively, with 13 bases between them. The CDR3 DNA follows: TGTGCCAGCAGCTCAGGTGACGGCCTCTATGGCTACACCTTC. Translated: CASSSGDGLYGYTF.

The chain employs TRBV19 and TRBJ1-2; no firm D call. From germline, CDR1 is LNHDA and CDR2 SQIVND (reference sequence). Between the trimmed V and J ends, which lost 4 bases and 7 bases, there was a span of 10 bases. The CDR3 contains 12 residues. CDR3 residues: CASSTGSLGYTF. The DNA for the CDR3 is TGTGCCAGTAGTACGGGCAGCCTTGGCTACACCTTC.

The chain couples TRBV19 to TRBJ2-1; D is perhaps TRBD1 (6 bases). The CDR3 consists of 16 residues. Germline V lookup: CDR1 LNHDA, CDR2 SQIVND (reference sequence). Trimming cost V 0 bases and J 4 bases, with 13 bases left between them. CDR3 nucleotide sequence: TGTGCCAGTAGTATAGATTTGGCAGGGGAGTACAATGAGCAGTTCTTC. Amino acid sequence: CASSIDLAGEYNEQFF. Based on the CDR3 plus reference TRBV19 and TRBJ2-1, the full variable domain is DGGITQSPKYLFRKEGQNVTLSCEQNLNHDAMYWYRQDPGQGLRLIYYSQIVNDFQKGDIAEGYSVSREKKESFPLTVTSAQKNPTAFYLCASSIDLAGEYNEQFFGPGTRLTVL.

The CDR3 DNA follows: TGTGCCAGCTTCAAGCCTTCGGGAAACACCATATATTTT. It translates to CASFKPSGNTIYF. This rearrangement joins TRBV28 to TRBJ1-3; no firm D call. The CDR3 is 13 residues long. In germline, CDR1 is MDHEN, CDR2 SYDVKM. V dropped 8 bases and J dropped 4 bases, with 12 bases sitting between them.

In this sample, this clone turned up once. The CDR3 nucleotides are TGTGCCAGCAGCTTAAGACAGGTGAACCCCTACGAGCAGTACTTC. Amino acid sequence: CASSLRQVNPYEQYF. The chain links TRBV7-2 to TRBJ2-7; D might be TRBD1 (6 bases). In germline, CDR1 is SGHTA, CDR2 FQGNSA. Trimming removed 2 bases from V and 2 bases from J, with 13 bases in between. The CDR3 covers 15 residues.

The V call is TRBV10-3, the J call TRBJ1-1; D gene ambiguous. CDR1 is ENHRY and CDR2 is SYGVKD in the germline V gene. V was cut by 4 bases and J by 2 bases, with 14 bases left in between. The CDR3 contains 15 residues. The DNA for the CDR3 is TGTGCCATCAGTGTTGGGAGGTCGGGAAACACTGAAGCTTTCTTT. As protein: CAISVGRSGNTEAFF.

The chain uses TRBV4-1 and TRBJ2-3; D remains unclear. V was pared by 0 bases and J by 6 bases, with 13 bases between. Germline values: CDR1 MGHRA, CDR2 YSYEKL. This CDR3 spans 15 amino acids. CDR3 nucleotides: TGCGCCAGCAGCCAAGATCAAGGGTGGTTGGATACGCAGTATTTT. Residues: CASSQDQGWLDTQYF.

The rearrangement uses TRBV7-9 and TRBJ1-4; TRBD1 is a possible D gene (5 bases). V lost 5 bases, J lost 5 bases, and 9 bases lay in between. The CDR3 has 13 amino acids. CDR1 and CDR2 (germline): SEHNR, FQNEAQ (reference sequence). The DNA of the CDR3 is TGTGCCAGCAGCCGGGACCCAAATGAAAAACTGTTTTTT. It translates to CASSRDPNEKLFF.